This record covers a single T cell receptor beta chain. Its binding antigen is unknown. Base-call qualities are not available, and no considerably larger clone is one nucleotide away. This sample stems from a study of PD-1 blockade in classical Hodgkin lymphoma (TCRdb year 2020). Broadly, across the study: Nivolumab dosing was 3 mg/kg intravenously every 2 weeks, continuing until either disease progression or unacceptable toxicity. A peripheral blood immune signature of response to PD-1 blockade in classical Hodgkin lymphoma was defined using TCR beta sequencing and CyTOF. Points the paper makes about the study in general: Lower diversity was seen in patients whose nivolumab began less than 1 year after ASCT, and these patients were left out of later analyses so that immune reconstitution would not confound the results. Among trial patients, those achieving complete response had baseline diversity similar to that of newly diagnosed patients, while diversity was significantly lower in partial responders and progressors. Baseline TCR diversity was reported as lower in newly diagnosed patients than in healthy donors, and lower still in relapsed/refractory patients. By C4D1, a significant rise was seen in CD4+ TCR diversity but not in CD8+ TCR diversity (p=0.0027 vs p=0.16), and the rise was most apparent among complete responders (p=0.02). The study was limited to a single clinical trial cohort, and causes of repertoire differences, possibly disease activity or prior therapy, remained undefined.

Genomic DNA was isolated using the Qiagen DNeasy kit from unsorted PBMCs as well as from negatively selected CD4+ and CD8+ fractions. Using primers that anneal to V and J segments, immunoSEQ multiplex PCR amplified the TCR beta CDR3 regions. A synthetic immune receptor repertoire was used to minimize amplification bias, and remaining bias was computationally removed after sequencing. For the original study's pipeline: Custom Python scripts were used to quantify repertoire diversity as the Shannon entropy index. Unsorted, CD4+ and CD8+ repertoires were examined separately, except in combined analyses, for which CD4+ and CD8+ sequences were merged in silico. Clonal expansion was defined as at least a 2-fold frequency increase after treatment relative to C1D1, with a pseudocount of 0.5 for undetected baseline clones. Clones with 0 or 1 copy at C1D1 were classified as singleton clones, and clones with 2 or more copies were classified as non-singleton clones. Clones expanded in unsorted samples were labelled as CD4+, CD8+ or unknown by matching protein sequences in sorted samples from the same patient. Diversity changes from C1D1 to C4D1 were tested in paired samples using Wilcoxon tests. TCRdb took over this immuneACCESS table, retaining in-frame rearrangements with V and J assigned. Such tables are incomplete; in checked studies, under half of the missing clones stem from an unresolved V gene, and the remainder is unexplained. The V and J calls and the clone size are those of that table, but D and trimming were determined from the DNA. The sample table contains 75,000 to 95,000 clones; only one count was recorded for approximately 86% of them. The ten largest clones represent over 15% of the sample.

Sample time point, as interpreted from the label and publication: cycle 4 day 1 (C4D1), after 5 to 7 weeks of nivolumab. Every trial patient had relapsed after autologous stem cell transplantation, and cohorts A, B and C differed in prior brentuximab vedotin exposure. The trial cohort included fewer than 60 patients with relapsed/refractory classical Hodgkin lymphoma, and each patient had a best overall response of complete response, partial response or progressive disease. Trial patients were treated with single-agent nivolumab in the multi-cohort phase II CheckMate 205 trial. Best overall response was determined by an independent review committee according to the 2007 International Working Group response criteria. PBMCs from the trial were collected at three points: immediately before nivolumab initiation (C1D1), and during therapy at cycle 2 day 1 and cycle 4 day 1. Peripheral blood was collected in 8 mL Vacutainer Cell Preparation Tubes, from which PBMCs were isolated by centrifugation and then cryopreserved.

For CDR1 and CDR2, the germline V gene (reference sequence) lists LNHDA and SQIVND. From the cysteine through the phenylalanine, the CDR3 covers 13 amino acids. Here the CDR3 DNA is all that survives: 39 bases in frame from base 1. V and J lose 3 bases and 8 bases, and a span of 10 bases separates them. The clonotype originates from a human donor with classical Hodgkin lymphoma. Sequences were derived from peripheral blood mononuclear cells (PBMCs), sampled before the fourth cycle of nivolumab. The V and J genes are TRBV19 and TRBJ1-4, with the D gene call left open. CDR3 reads: CASSMGFSEKLFF. The DNA sequence is given as TGTGCCAGTAGTATGGGGTTCAGCGAAAAACTGTTTTTT.